A selection of T cell receptor beta chains follows, all from one sample in a study of blood T cell repertoires in COVID-19. Assay used: immunoSEQ multiplex PCR; TCRdb lists only in-frame clones, some missing. Among approximately 160,000 clones listed, around 82% were seen once. Material for sequencing was PBMCs or T cells enriched from blood (not recorded which). These receptors were collected from a man between 35 and 55 years old who had recovered from COVID-19. Both conserved end residues are part of each CDR3. The D gene is left open where the match is weak. Clone size is stated in some rows and not others, as once, few, many or a class when expanded.

V gene: TRBV3-1/TRBV3-2; J gene: TRBJ1-1; clone size: .; CDR3 length: 12; D gene: .; CDR3 DNA: TGTGCCAGCAGCCAAGGCCGGACTGAAGCTTTCTTT; CDR3 protein: CASSQGRTEAFF
V gene: TRBV19; J gene: TRBJ1-5; clone size: .; CDR3 length: 15; D gene: TRBD1; CDR3 DNA: TGTGCCAGTAGTATAGAGACAGGGGGGGATCAGCCCCAGCATTTT; CDR3 protein: CASSIETGGDQPQHF
V gene: TRBV20-1; J gene: TRBJ1-1; clone size: .; CDR3 length: 12; D gene: TRBD1; CDR3 DNA: TGCAGTGCTAGTCGACAGGGGGATCTGGCTTTCTTT; CDR3 protein: CSASRQGDLAFF
V gene: TRBV4-1; J gene: TRBJ1-4; clone size: .; CDR3 length: 15; D gene: TRBD1; CDR3 DNA: TGCGCCAGCAGCCAAGGAAAGGACTCCCGGGACAGGGGGATTTTT; CDR3 protein: CASSQGKDSRDRGIF
V gene: TRBV12-5; J gene: TRBJ2-5; clone size: .; CDR3 length: 16; D gene: TRBD1; CDR3 DNA: TGTGCTAGTGGTTTGGTACGAGGGACAGGCCAAGAGACCCAGTACTTC; CDR3 protein: CASGLVRGTGQETQYF
V gene: TRBV9; J gene: TRBJ2-3; clone size: .; CDR3 length: 17; D gene: TRBD2; CDR3 DNA: TGTGCCAGCAGCGTAGGGGCGGGGGGCAGTAGGACAGATACGCAGTATTTT; CDR3 protein: CASSVGAGGSRTDTQYF
V gene: TRBV24-1; J gene: TRBJ2-3; clone size: .; CDR3 length: 18; D gene: TRBD2; CDR3 DNA: TGTGCCACCAGTACATCGGGGCTAGCGGGGGGGAGCCCAGATACGCAGTATTTT; CDR3 protein: CATSTSGLAGGSPDTQYF
V gene: TRBV6-2/TRBV6-3; J gene: TRBJ2-1; clone size: .; CDR3 length: 18; D gene: TRBD2; CDR3 DNA: TGTGCCAGCAGTTACGACAGACTAGCGGGGGGGCAACGCGATGAGCAGTTCTTC; CDR3 protein: CASSYDRLAGGQRDEQFF
V gene: TRBV9; J gene: TRBJ1-6; clone size: few; CDR3 length: 15; D gene: .; CDR3 DNA: TGTGCCAGCAGGTCTGGGAGCTCCTATAATTCACCCCTCCACTTT; CDR3 protein: CASRSGSSYNSPLHF
V gene: TRBV2; J gene: TRBJ1-1; clone size: .; CDR3 length: 15; D gene: TRBD1; CDR3 DNA: TGTGCCAGCAATTTTTTTGGACAGGGGAACACTGAAGCTTTCTTT; CDR3 protein: CASNFFGQGNTEAFF
V gene: TRBV7-6; J gene: TRBJ2-3; clone size: .; CDR3 length: 17; D gene: TRBD2; CDR3 DNA: TGTGCCAGCAGCTTAGCTTGGGGCGGGGGTGGCACAGATACGCAGTATTTT; CDR3 protein: CASSLAWGGGGTDTQYF
V gene: TRBV9; J gene: TRBJ1-1; clone size: .; CDR3 length: 18; D gene: .; CDR3 DNA: TGTGCCAGCAGCGTAGTCCCAGCGACAGTCAACCCGAACACTGAAGCTTTCTTT; CDR3 protein: CASSVVPATVNPNTEAFF
V gene: TRBV20-1; J gene: TRBJ1-4; clone size: once; CDR3 length: 15; D gene: .; CDR3 DNA: TGCAGTGCTAGTACCAGGGATGCAACTAATGAAAAACTGTTTTTT; CDR3 protein: CSASTRDATNEKLFF
V gene: TRBV27; J gene: TRBJ1-4; clone size: few; CDR3 length: 15; D gene: .; CDR3 DNA: TGTGCCAGCGGGCGGCGGGGGAGGGGTGATGAAAAACTGTTTTTT; CDR3 protein: CASGRRGRGDEKLFF
V gene: TRBV7-6; J gene: TRBJ1-4; clone size: .; CDR3 length: 14; D gene: TRBD1; CDR3 DNA: TGTGCCAGCAGCCCCGGGACAGGGGATGAAAAACTGTTTTTT; CDR3 protein: CASSPGTGDEKLFF
V gene: TRBV5-1; J gene: TRBJ1-2; clone size: few; CDR3 length: 14; D gene: .; CDR3 DNA: TGCGCCAGCAGCTTGGATCGGGGGAACTATGGCTACACCTTC; CDR3 protein: CASSLDRGNYGYTF
V gene: TRBV30; J gene: TRBJ1-2; clone size: .; CDR3 length: 15; D gene: TRBD1; CDR3 DNA: TGTGCCTTCCCCACGAGGGACAGCTCTAACTATGGCTACACCTTC; CDR3 protein: CAFPTRDSSNYGYTF
V gene: TRBV29-1; J gene: TRBJ1-3; clone size: .; CDR3 length: 13; D gene: .; CDR3 DNA: TGCAGCGGAGAACCTCTCTCTGGAAACACCATATATTTT; CDR3 protein: CSGEPLSGNTIYF
V gene: TRBV5-5; J gene: TRBJ1-6; clone size: .; CDR3 length: 15; D gene: .; CDR3 DNA: TGTGCCAGCAGCTTGGTACTGGGGCGGGAGGAACCCCTCCACTTT; CDR3 protein: CASSLVLGREEPLHF
V gene: TRBV6-5; J gene: TRBJ2-5; clone size: few; CDR3 length: 13; D gene: .; CDR3 DNA: TGTGCCAGTTTACAGGGACCACAAGAGACCCAGTACTTC; CDR3 protein: CASLQGPQETQYF
V gene: TRBV14; J gene: TRBJ1-1; clone size: .; CDR3 length: 13; D gene: .; CDR3 DNA: TGTGCCAGCAGGGGCGGGGGATACACTGAAGCTTTCTTT; CDR3 protein: CASRGGGYTEAFF
V gene: TRBV10-2; J gene: TRBJ2-2; clone size: .; CDR3 length: 13; D gene: .; CDR3 DNA: TGCGCCAGCAGGGACAGAGACACCGGGGAGCTGTTTTTT; CDR3 protein: CASRDRDTGELFF